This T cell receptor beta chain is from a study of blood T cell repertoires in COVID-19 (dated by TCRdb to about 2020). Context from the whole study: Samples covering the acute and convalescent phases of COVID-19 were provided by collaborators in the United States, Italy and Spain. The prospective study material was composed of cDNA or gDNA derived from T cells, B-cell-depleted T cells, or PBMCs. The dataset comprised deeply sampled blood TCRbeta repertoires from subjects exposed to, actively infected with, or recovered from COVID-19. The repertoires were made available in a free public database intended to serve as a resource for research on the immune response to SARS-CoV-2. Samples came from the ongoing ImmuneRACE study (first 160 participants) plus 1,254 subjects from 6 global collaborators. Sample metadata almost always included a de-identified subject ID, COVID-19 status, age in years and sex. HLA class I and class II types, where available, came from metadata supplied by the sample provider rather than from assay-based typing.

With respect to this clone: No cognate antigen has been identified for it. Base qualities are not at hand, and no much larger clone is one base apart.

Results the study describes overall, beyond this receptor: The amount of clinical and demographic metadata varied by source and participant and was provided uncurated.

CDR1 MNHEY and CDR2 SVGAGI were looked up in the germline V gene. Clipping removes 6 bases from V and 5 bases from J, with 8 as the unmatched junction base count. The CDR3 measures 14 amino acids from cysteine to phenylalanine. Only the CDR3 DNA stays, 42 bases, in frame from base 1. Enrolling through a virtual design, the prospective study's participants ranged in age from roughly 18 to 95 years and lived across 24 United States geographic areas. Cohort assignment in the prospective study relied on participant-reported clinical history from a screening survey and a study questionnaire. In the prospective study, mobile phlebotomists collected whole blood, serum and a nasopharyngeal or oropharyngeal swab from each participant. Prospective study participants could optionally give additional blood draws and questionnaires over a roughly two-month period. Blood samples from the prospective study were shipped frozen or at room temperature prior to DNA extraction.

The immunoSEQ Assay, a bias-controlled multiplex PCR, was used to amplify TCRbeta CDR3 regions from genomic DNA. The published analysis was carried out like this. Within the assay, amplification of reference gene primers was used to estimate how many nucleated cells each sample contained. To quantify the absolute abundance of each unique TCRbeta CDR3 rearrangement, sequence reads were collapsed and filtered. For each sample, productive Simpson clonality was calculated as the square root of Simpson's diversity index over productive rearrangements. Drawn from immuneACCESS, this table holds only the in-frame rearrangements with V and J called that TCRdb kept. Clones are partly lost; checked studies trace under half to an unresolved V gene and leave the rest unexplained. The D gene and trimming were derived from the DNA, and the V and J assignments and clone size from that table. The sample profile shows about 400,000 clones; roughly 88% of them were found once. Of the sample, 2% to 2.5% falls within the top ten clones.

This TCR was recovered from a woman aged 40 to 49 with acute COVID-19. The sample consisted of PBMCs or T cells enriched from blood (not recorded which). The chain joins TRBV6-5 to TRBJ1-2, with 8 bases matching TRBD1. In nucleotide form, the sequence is TGTGCCAGCAGACCCGACAGGGGCCAATATGGCTACACCTTC. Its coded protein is CASRPDRGQYGYTF.